This passage covers 25 T cell receptor beta chains from one sample sequenced in a study of shared clonotypes between healthy human individuals. TCRdb's copy holds only in-frame clones and misses some; the assay was immunoSEQ multiplex PCR. The sample consists of millions of clones, around 95% of them appearing once. Sequencing was performed on naive CD4+ T cells sorted from blood. Stated subset: CD45RA+ positively selected. These receptors were taken from a man aged 18 to 35 in good health.

This rearrangement joins TRBV28 to TRBJ2-2; 7 nucleotides agree with TRBD1. The ends lost 4 bases at V and 7 bases at J; junction bases unmatched: 3. Germline assignment: CDR1 MDHEN and CDR2 SYDVKM. The CDR3 is made up of 13 amino acids. The CDR3 loop is CASSYRGYGELFF. DNA of the CDR3: TGTGCCAGCAGTTACAGGGGTTACGGGGAGCTGTTTTTT.

The J gene is TRBJ1-2, the V gene TRBV18; the D gene is possibly TRBD1 (5 bases). CDR1 and CDR2 (germline): KGHSH, LQKENI. The CDR3 sequence is 13 residues long. Between the trimmed V and J ends, which lost 3 bases and 8 bases, there was a span of 13 bases. The DNA of the CDR3 is TGTGCCAGCTCACCCCCGGGACTGATCGGCTACACCTTC. This translates into CASSPPGLIGYTF.

The J gene is TRBJ1-2, the V gene TRBV25-1; D may be TRBD1 (5 bases). Deletions cut 4 bases from V and 1 base from J, with 10 bases between. CDR1 MGHDK and CDR2 SYGVNS come from the germline V gene. The CDR3 has 14 residues. The CDR3 coding sequence is TGTGCCAGCAGTGTTCCAGGGTATAACTATGGCTACACCTTC. It encodes CASSVPGYNYGYTF.

The rearrangement uses TRBV10-2 and TRBJ2-7, with D perhaps matching TRBD2 (6 bases). The CDR3 spans 13 residues. Trimming cost V 8 bases and J 0 bases, with 11 bases left between them. Germline CDR1 is WSHSY and CDR2 is SAAADI. CDR3 residues: CASGGTASYEQYF. The CDR3, as DNA: TGCGCCAGCGGTGGGACTGCCTCCTACGAGCAGTACTTC.

V is TRBV19 and J is TRBJ2-7, with D tentatively TRBD1 or TRBD2 (5 bases each). With 8 bases removed from V and 0 bases from J, the gap between germline ends came to 14 bases. The CDR3 runs to 14 residues. Germline V gene data show CDR1 as LNHDA and CDR2 as SQIVND (reference sequence). The CDR3 bases are TGTGCCAGTGCCGCCGGGACGAACTCCTACGAGCAGTACTTC. It encodes CASAAGTNSYEQYF.

The chain employs TRBV4-3 and TRBJ2-5, with D unresolved. The CDR3 is 14 amino acids. The V and J ends lost 1 base and 1 base respectively, with 7 bases between them. Germline assignment: CDR1 LGHNA and CDR2 YSLEER. CDR3 protein: CASSQALIQETQYF. In DNA form, the CDR3 reads TGCGCCAGCAGCCAAGCGTTGATCCAAGAGACCCAGTACTTC.

This rearrangement joins TRBV5-5 to TRBJ1-5; TRBD1 is a possible D gene (5 bases). From germline, CDR1 is SGHKS and CDR2 YYEKEE (reference sequence). The CDR3 is made up of 13 amino acids. The germline V and J ends were trimmed by 0 bases and 7 bases, with 8 bases remaining between them. DNA of the CDR3: TGTGCCAGCAGCTTGGGAGGGGCCCAGCCCCAGCATTTT. This translates into CASSLGGAQPQHF.

Points on this clone: Other DNA sequences of this sample code for an identical CDR3. V is TRBV9 and J is TRBJ2-2, with D uncertain. The CDR3 extends over 15 amino acids. V shed 0 bases and J shed 1 base, with 7 bases lying between them. Germline values: CDR1 SGDLS, CDR2 YYNGEE. This CDR3 is CASSVGAVNTGELFF. The CDR3 region has the DNA TGTGCCAGCAGCGTAGGTGCGGTGAACACCGGGGAGCTGTTTTTT.

V is TRBV7-9 and J is TRBJ1-3, with 7 positions matching TRBD1. This CDR3 is built from 16 residues. Germline V CDR1 and CDR2: SEHNR, FQNEAQ (reference sequence). J gave up 6 bases and V 3 bases, and 11 bases lay outside the gene matches. CDR3 sequence reads: CASSFIQGMRVNTIYF. The CDR3 DNA follows: TGTGCCAGCAGCTTTATACAGGGGATGAGAGTAAACACCATATATTTT.

The rearrangement uses TRBV12-5 and TRBJ2-7; TRBD1 aligns across 9 bases. From germline, CDR1 is LGHNT and CDR2 FRNRAP. The CDR3 runs to 15 residues. The V and J ends lost 5 bases and 3 bases, in that order; junction bases with no gene match: 8. The CDR3 here is CASGPGPGQGYEQYF. As DNA, the CDR3 is TGTGCTAGTGGTCCCGGACCGGGACAGGGCTACGAGCAGTACTTC.

The rearrangement links TRBV18 to TRBJ2-3; D possibly corresponds to TRBD2 (5 bases). Trimming took off 0 bases at V and 2 bases at J, with 15 bases between the two ends. This CDR3 has 17 residues. The germline gives CDR1 KGHSH, CDR2 LQKENI. Here the CDR3 reads CASSPPGAQSNTDTQYF. The CDR3 region has the DNA TGTGCCAGCTCACCACCGGGAGCACAGTCAAACACAGATACGCAGTATTTT.

This chain links TRBV7-2 with TRBJ2-1; tentatively, D is TRBD1 (7 bases). The length of the CDR3 is 19 residues. Trimming stripped 2 bases from V and 0 bases from J, with 20 bases between. Germline lookup yields CDR1 SGHTA and CDR2 FQGNSA. The CDR3 nucleotides read TGTGCCAGCAGCTTAACGCCGGTGACAGGGAGGAGCTCCTACAATGAGCAGTTCTTC. Encoded protein: CASSLTPVTGRSSYNEQFF.

The chain carries TRBV6-1 and TRBJ1-6; D remains unclear. Looked up from germline, CDR1 is MNHNS and CDR2 is SASEGT. The CDR3 is 15 amino acids. Trimming removed 4 bases from V and 0 bases from J, with 7 bases in between. DNA for the CDR3: TGTGCCAGCAGTGCAACGAGCTCCTATAATTCACCCCTCCACTTT. Protein sequence: CASSATSSYNSPLHF.

This clone was seen just once. Since a much larger clone is just one base distant, this may be a read error. The chain carries TRBV6-1 and TRBJ1-2, with D possibly matching TRBD1 (5 bases). CDR1 and CDR2 (germline): MNHNS, SASEGT. This CDR3 region has 12 residues. The V gene lost 8 bases and the J gene lost 2 bases, with 9 bases spanning the gap. The CDR3 nucleotides are TGTGCCAGCTTGGGACTGAACTATGGCTACACCTTC. Residues: CASLGLNYGYTF.

The chain has TRBV29-1 and TRBJ1-2; TRBD1 agrees at 9 bases. CDR3 length equals 13 residues. V shed 6 bases, J shed 4 bases, and the junction held 6 bases outside the gene matches. Germline V gives CDR1 SQVTM, CDR2 ANQGSEA. CDR3 DNA sequence: TGCAGCGTCGCGGGACAGGGAATCTATGGCTACACCTTC. Translated: CSVAGQGIYGYTF. The whole variable domain, filled in from reference TRBV29-1 and TRBJ1-2, reads SAVISQKPSRDICQRGTSLTIQCQVDSQVTMMFWYRQQPGQSLTLIATANQGSEATYESGFVIDKFPISRPNLTFSTLTVSNMSPEDSSIYLCSVAGQGIYGYTFGSGTRLTVV.

In this sample, this clone turned up once. The chain links TRBV6-1 to TRBJ2-7, with 8 bases lining up with TRBD1. V gave up 6 bases and J gave up 2 bases; unmatched junction bases: 6. This CDR3 has 14 amino acids. Germline lookup yields CDR1 MNHNS and CDR2 SASEGT. CDR3 DNA sequence: TGTGCCAGCAGAACAGGGGGGATCCCCTACGAGCAGTACTTC. Protein: CASRTGGIPYEQYF.

The J gene is TRBJ1-4, the V gene TRBV5-4, with D uncertain. The CDR3 is 15 amino acids. Germline CDR1 SGHNT, CDR2 YYREEE (reference sequence). Trimming pared 4 bases from V and 4 bases from J, leaving 14 bases between. The CDR3 region is CASSPHSDRNEKLFF. For the CDR3, the DNA is TGTGCCAGCAGCCCCCACAGCGATCGTAATGAAAAACTGTTTTTT.

CDR3 in amino acids: CASSSGDYTTDTQYF. CDR3 nucleotide sequence: TGTGCCAGCAGCTCCGGGGACTATACCACAGATACGCAGTATTTT. This chain connects TRBV7-2 to TRBJ2-3; 7 nucleotides agree with TRBD2. V lost 4 bases, J lost 2 bases, and 6 bases stayed unmatched. The CDR3 consists of 15 residues. Germline-derived CDR1 and CDR2 are SGHTA and FQGNSA.

The rearrangement uses TRBV6-5 and TRBJ1-3; possibly TRBD1 for D (5 bases). The germline CDR1 and CDR2 sequences are MNHEY and SVGAGI. The CDR3 has 16 residues. The V and J ends lost 2 bases and 0 bases respectively, with 11 bases between them. The CDR3 protein is CASSYGGASSGNTIYF. For the CDR3, the DNA is TGTGCCAGCAGTTACGGAGGGGCCTCCTCTGGAAACACCATATATTTT.

This chain joins TRBV9 and TRBJ2-2; 11 nucleotides agree with TRBD2. This CDR3 has 18 amino acids. With 0 bases clipped from V and 7 bases from J, the junction kept 11 bases outside the gene matches. Germline CDR1 is SGDLS and CDR2 is YYNGEE. The CDR3 spells CASSVGLTSGRDSGELFF. CDR3 in DNA: TGTGCCAGCAGCGTAGGGTTAACTAGCGGGAGAGATAGCGGGGAGCTGTTTTTT.

The V call is TRBV10-1, the J call TRBJ1-4, with 10 bases fitting TRBD1. The CDR3 contains 14 residues. The V gene's germline CDR1 is WNHNN and CDR2 SYGVQD (reference sequence). Trimming removed 4 bases from V and 11 bases from J; junction bases left unmatched: 7. In DNA, the CDR3 is TGCGCCAGCAGTGCCGATCCGGGACAGGGGAAACTGTTTTTT. As protein: CASSADPGQGKLFF.

This clone was counted a single time. In the same sample, other DNA sequences code for this CDR3. V and J are TRBV18 and TRBJ1-2, with D unresolved. Germline CDR1 and CDR2: KGHSH and LQKENI. Trimming removed 3 bases at V and 2 bases at J, with 10 bases between. This CDR3 is 14 amino acids long. In DNA, the CDR3 is TGTGCCAGCTCACCTCCCGGGTTAAACTATGGCTACACCTTC. Translating gives CASSPPGLNYGYTF.

The chain links TRBV29-1 to TRBJ2-5; D may be TRBD1 (6 bases). The J call may be in error: the DNA end matches TRBJ2-7 better. Germline V gene data show CDR1 as SQVTM and CDR2 as ANQGSEA. The CDR3 loop spans 11 amino acids. The DNA of the CDR3 is TGCAGCGTTTGGCAGGGGTACGAGCAGTACTTC. Its translation: CSVWQGYEQYF.

Details on this clone: Other DNA sequences within the sample encode an identical CDR3. The gene calls are TRBV30 and TRBJ1-6; D is possibly TRBD1 (5 bases). This CDR3 has 13 amino acids. Trimming took 3 bases from V and 6 from J, leaving 9 bases between them. The germline gives CDR1 GTSNPN, CDR2 SVGIG (reference sequence). The CDR3: CAWRPQGNSPLHF. The DNA for the CDR3 is TGTGCCTGGAGACCGCAGGGTAATTCACCCCTCCACTTT.

With respect to this clone: At the DNA level, this CDR3 is encoded by other sequences in the same sample as well. This CDR3 reads CAWSSGKSNQPQHF. The DNA of the CDR3 is TGTGCCTGGAGTTCCGGGAAAAGCAATCAGCCCCAGCATTTT. The chain has TRBV30 and TRBJ1-5; the D is unclear. Trimming shortened V by 2 bases and J by 1 base, and 9 bases separated the two germline ends. Per germline, CDR1 GTSNPN and CDR2 SVGIG (reference sequence). The CDR3 runs to 14 residues.